This paragraph covers one TCR beta chain sequence. Its target is not known. This record comes from a study of shared clonotypes between healthy human individuals. The CDR3 is 15 residues long. Per the germline V gene, CDR1 is SGHTA and CDR2 is FQGNSA. Trimming took off 5 bases at V and 3 bases at J, with 14 bases between the two ends. Every contributor of samples was a Caucasian grown-up residing in Nashville, Tennessee. Points from the study as a whole: Memory subsets generally showed lower estimated richness than naive subsets.

In replicate PCRs of sorted subsets, roughly 200 ng DNA, roughly 27,000 T cell genomes, was used. Data came from immunoSEQ multiplex PCR; TCRdb stores just in-frame clones and leaves some out. The sample lists over a million clones, roughly 96% seen once, with 0.95% to 1.5% in the top ten. The rearrangement links TRBV7-2 to TRBJ1-5; D remains unclear. The specimen was naive CD4+ T cells sorted from blood. Described subset: CD45RA+ positively selected. This TCR was recovered from a man younger than 40 in good health. Here the CDR3 DNA reads TGTGCCAGCAGCCCCCAAGGGCGGGCCAATCAGCCCCAGCATTTT. Its protein is CASSPQGRANQPQHF.